This TCR beta chain was obtained from a study of shared clonotypes between healthy human individuals. As for the study in general: Each donor contributed plates that comprised three CD4 naive, three CD4 memory, two CD8 naive and one CD8 memory. Study-wide results and caveats: About 5% of naive CD4 clonotypes were shared across four donors. Clonotype sharing among donors was expected to depend on sequencing depth.

Trimming cost V 0 bases and J 4 bases; bases outside gene matches: 5. The CDR3 is 15 residues long. The germline CDR1 and CDR2 sequences are MNHEY and SMNVEV (reference sequence). A note on this clone: Its specificity is not known.

Generated by immunoSEQ multiplex PCR, the TCRdb table keeps only in-frame clones and is missing some. The data show about 1.1 million clones, approximately 80% seen once. The investigators split CD4+ cells into a CD45RA+ naive subset and a CD45RA-negative memory subset. The V and J genes are TRBV27 and TRBJ1-1; 7 bases agree with TRBD1. The sequence came from a man between 18 and 29 years old in good health. Some clones in this sample may be carry-over from other donors' samples. The sequenced sample was memory CD4+ T cells from PBMCs. Subset specified: CD45RA-negative fraction. CDR3 residues: CASSLSARGFTEAFF. Here the CDR3 DNA reads TGTGCCAGCAGTTTATCGGCCAGGGGGTTCACTGAAGCTTTCTTT.